The 16 T cell receptor beta chains presented below share a single source sample, sequenced in a study of response to subunit inactivated influenza vaccine. TCRdb redid the calling of the RT-PCR reads with MiXCR, one entry per CDR3 protein. The table shows 540,000 or so distinct CDR3 sequences, with 10% to 15% occurring only once. Sequenced material: PBMCs from blood, taken 40 to 50 days after vaccination. These receptors all stem from a man aged 50-60 years who received an inactivated influenza vaccine.

This clonotype has more than one count but fewer than ten. The V call is TRBV5-6, the J call TRBJ2-5; 10 bases map to TRBD1. Per germline, CDR1 SGHDT and CDR2 YYEEEE. The CDR3 sequence is 16 residues long. V lost 3 bases to trimming and J lost 2 bases; unmatched junction nucleotides: 7. CDR3 in amino acids: CASSSTPGQGQETQYF. The CDR3 DNA follows: TGTGCCAGCAGCTCTACACCGGGACAGGGGCAAGAGACCCAGTACTTC.

The rearrangement links TRBV4-3 to TRBJ2-3, with D maybe TRBD1 (5 bases). The V end was cut by 0 bases, the J end by 7 bases, with 14 bases between. Germline CDR1 is LGHNA and CDR2 is YSLEER. This CDR3 has 15 residues. The CDR3: CASSQEAIRGNTQYF. In DNA form, the CDR3 reads TGCGCCAGCAGCCAAGAGGCAATAAGGGGAAATACGCAGTATTTT.

This clonotype has a handful of counts. The chain combines TRBV5-1 with TRBJ2-1, with 11 nucleotides matching TRBD2. V trimming: 0 bases; J trimming: 4 bases; junction bases outside the gene matches: 12. This CDR3 contains 19 residues. Germline assignment: CDR1 SGHRS and CDR2 YFSETQ. The CDR3 reads CASSLVSRELAGEYNEQFF. CDR3 DNA: TGCGCCAGCAGCTTGGTATCGAGGGAACTAGCGGGGGAGTACAATGAGCAGTTCTTC.

The rearrangement uses TRBV20-1 and TRBJ2-2; tentatively, D is TRBD2 (6 bases). Germline CDR1 reads DFQATT; CDR2 reads SNEGSKA (reference sequence). This CDR3 is built from 14 residues. Trimming cost V 6 bases and J 2 bases, with 13 bases left between them. The CDR3 loop reads CSARVRENTGELFF. DNA for the CDR3: TGCAGTGCGCGCGTGCGGGAAAACACCGGGGAGCTGTTTTTT.

This chain links TRBV6-2 or TRBV6-3 with TRBJ1-5; the D is unclear. Trimming removed 1 base at V and 0 bases at J, with 10 bases between. The CDR3 covers 16 residues. In germline, CDR1 is MNHEY, CDR2 SVGEGT. The CDR3 nucleotides are TGTGCCAGCAGTTACTTTCTCAGGCGTAGCAATCAGCCCCAGCATTTT. It codes for CASSYFLRRSNQPQHF.

This clonotype was detected many times. The chain combines TRBV30 with TRBJ1-6; no firm D call. The CDR3 runs 15 residues. The V end was cut by 5 bases, the J end by 8 bases, with 19 bases between. Germline CDR1 reads GTSNPN; CDR2 reads SVGIG (reference sequence). CDR3 sequence reads: CAWSKLRMEDSPLHF. CDR3 DNA: TGTGCCTGGTCCAAACTCCGGATGGAGGATTCACCCCTCCACTTT.

The CDR3 sequence is CASSQGPGGTEAFF. As DNA, the CDR3 is TGTGCCAGCAGCCAAGGACCAGGTGGGACTGAAGCTTTCTTT. The chain combines TRBV4-2 with TRBJ1-1; unclear D gene. V gave up 1 base and J gave up 5 bases, with 11 bases separating them. In germline, CDR1 is LGHNA, CDR2 YNFKEQ. This CDR3 comprises 14 residues.

The rearrangement links TRBV5-6 to TRBJ2-1, with D possibly matching TRBD1 (7 bases). Germline assignment: CDR1 SGHDT and CDR2 YYEEEE. The V end was cut by 4 bases, the J end by 4 bases, with 21 bases between. The CDR3 consists of 17 residues. CDR3 amino acids: CASSTGQPPGLYNEQFF. CDR3 nucleotide sequence: TGTGCCAGCAGCACGGGACAGCCCCCGGGACTGTACAATGAGCAGTTCTTC.

The V gene is TRBV11-2, the J gene TRBJ2-7; either TRBD1 or TRBD2 may supply D (5 bases each). The CDR3 loop spans 13 amino acids. Trimming shortened V by 6 bases and J by 5 bases, and 14 bases separated the two germline ends. The germline V gene has CDR1 SGHAT and CDR2 FQNNGV. CDR3 DNA sequence: TGTGCCAGCAGGGGACGGACTTCCAACGAGCAGTACTTC. It codes for CASRGRTSNEQYF.

This clonotype was seen ten or more times. V and J are TRBV20-1 and TRBJ2-3, with D perhaps TRBD1 (6 bases). V gave up 6 bases and J gave up 2 bases, with 18 bases separating them. This CDR3 region has 15 residues. Germline lookup yields CDR1 DFQATT and CDR2 SNEGSKA (reference sequence). The CDR3 loop is CSAGQKTDFTDTQYF. The CDR3 nucleotides are TGCAGTGCAGGACAGAAAACCGACTTCACAGATACGCAGTATTTT.

This clonotype turned up a few times. Here the CDR3 DNA reads TGCGCCAGCAGACTTGGTTCTGGTGGCGAGCAGTACTTC. Residues: CASRLGSGGEQYF. The chain recombines TRBV5-1 with TRBJ2-7; D is unclear. This CDR3 is 13 amino acids long. Trimming removed 5 bases at V and 6 bases at J, with 15 bases between. Germline values: CDR1 SGHRS, CDR2 YFSETQ.

For the CDR3, the DNA is TGTGCCAGCAGCTTGGGTGGGAGCTGGGCCCTCCCACTGAACACCGGGGAGCTGTTTTTT. Its protein product is CASSLGGSWALPLNTGELFF. The rearrangement joins TRBV5-6 to TRBJ2-2, with D possibly being TRBD2 (5 bases). The CDR3 loop spans 20 amino acids. V shed 0 bases and J shed 1 base, with 22 bases lying between them. CDR1 is SGHDT, CDR2 YYEEEE, per germline. The variable domain in full, completed from reference TRBV5-6 and TRBJ2-2, reads DAGVTQSPTHLIKTRGQQVTLRCSPKSGHDTVSWYQQALGQGPQFIFQYYEEEERQRGNFPDRFSGHQFPNYSSELNVNALLLGDSALYLCASSLGGSWALPLNTGELFFGEGSRLTVL.

This clonotype was found many times. The rearrangement joins TRBV5-1 to TRBJ1-6; the D gene is possibly TRBD1 (5 bases). CDR3 length: 13 amino acids. Germline V gene lookup returns CDR1 SGHRS and CDR2 YFSETQ. Trimming left V 7 bases short and J 4 bases short, with 9 bases between. CDR3 nucleotide sequence: TGCGCCAGCCGCCAGGGTTATAATTCACCCCTCCACTTT. Protein sequence: CASRQGYNSPLHF.

The table lists this clonotype with a few counts. The V call is TRBV4-2, the J call TRBJ2-1; D might be TRBD2 (7 bases). V lost 0 bases and J 5 bases, leaving 11 bases between the germline ends. The CDR3 sequence is 15 residues long. Germline values: CDR1 LGHNA, CDR2 YNFKEQ. CDR3 sequence: CASSQEGGGNNEQFF. The CDR3 DNA reads TGTGCCAGCAGCCAAGAAGGGGGGGGTAACAATGAGCAGTTCTTC.

This chain links TRBV20-1 with TRBJ2-7, with 10 bases lining up with TRBD2. This CDR3 region has 15 residues. In germline, CDR1 is DFQATT, CDR2 SNEGSKA (reference sequence). Trimming removed 3 bases from V and 2 bases from J; junction bases left unmatched: 7. This CDR3 reads CSASLLAGPPYEQYF. As DNA, the CDR3 is TGCAGTGCTAGTTTACTAGCGGGACCTCCCTACGAGCAGTACTTC.

This clonotype was seen a handful of times. The V call is TRBV12-3 or TRBV12-4, the J call TRBJ2-7; TRBD2 aligns across 8 bases. The ends lost 5 bases at V and 2 bases at J; junction bases unmatched: 14. The CDR3 extends over 17 amino acids. CDR3 loop: CASSGELGAGVAYEQYF. The CDR3 DNA reads as TGTGCCAGCAGTGGAGAGCTGGGAGCGGGAGTGGCCTACGAGCAGTACTTC.